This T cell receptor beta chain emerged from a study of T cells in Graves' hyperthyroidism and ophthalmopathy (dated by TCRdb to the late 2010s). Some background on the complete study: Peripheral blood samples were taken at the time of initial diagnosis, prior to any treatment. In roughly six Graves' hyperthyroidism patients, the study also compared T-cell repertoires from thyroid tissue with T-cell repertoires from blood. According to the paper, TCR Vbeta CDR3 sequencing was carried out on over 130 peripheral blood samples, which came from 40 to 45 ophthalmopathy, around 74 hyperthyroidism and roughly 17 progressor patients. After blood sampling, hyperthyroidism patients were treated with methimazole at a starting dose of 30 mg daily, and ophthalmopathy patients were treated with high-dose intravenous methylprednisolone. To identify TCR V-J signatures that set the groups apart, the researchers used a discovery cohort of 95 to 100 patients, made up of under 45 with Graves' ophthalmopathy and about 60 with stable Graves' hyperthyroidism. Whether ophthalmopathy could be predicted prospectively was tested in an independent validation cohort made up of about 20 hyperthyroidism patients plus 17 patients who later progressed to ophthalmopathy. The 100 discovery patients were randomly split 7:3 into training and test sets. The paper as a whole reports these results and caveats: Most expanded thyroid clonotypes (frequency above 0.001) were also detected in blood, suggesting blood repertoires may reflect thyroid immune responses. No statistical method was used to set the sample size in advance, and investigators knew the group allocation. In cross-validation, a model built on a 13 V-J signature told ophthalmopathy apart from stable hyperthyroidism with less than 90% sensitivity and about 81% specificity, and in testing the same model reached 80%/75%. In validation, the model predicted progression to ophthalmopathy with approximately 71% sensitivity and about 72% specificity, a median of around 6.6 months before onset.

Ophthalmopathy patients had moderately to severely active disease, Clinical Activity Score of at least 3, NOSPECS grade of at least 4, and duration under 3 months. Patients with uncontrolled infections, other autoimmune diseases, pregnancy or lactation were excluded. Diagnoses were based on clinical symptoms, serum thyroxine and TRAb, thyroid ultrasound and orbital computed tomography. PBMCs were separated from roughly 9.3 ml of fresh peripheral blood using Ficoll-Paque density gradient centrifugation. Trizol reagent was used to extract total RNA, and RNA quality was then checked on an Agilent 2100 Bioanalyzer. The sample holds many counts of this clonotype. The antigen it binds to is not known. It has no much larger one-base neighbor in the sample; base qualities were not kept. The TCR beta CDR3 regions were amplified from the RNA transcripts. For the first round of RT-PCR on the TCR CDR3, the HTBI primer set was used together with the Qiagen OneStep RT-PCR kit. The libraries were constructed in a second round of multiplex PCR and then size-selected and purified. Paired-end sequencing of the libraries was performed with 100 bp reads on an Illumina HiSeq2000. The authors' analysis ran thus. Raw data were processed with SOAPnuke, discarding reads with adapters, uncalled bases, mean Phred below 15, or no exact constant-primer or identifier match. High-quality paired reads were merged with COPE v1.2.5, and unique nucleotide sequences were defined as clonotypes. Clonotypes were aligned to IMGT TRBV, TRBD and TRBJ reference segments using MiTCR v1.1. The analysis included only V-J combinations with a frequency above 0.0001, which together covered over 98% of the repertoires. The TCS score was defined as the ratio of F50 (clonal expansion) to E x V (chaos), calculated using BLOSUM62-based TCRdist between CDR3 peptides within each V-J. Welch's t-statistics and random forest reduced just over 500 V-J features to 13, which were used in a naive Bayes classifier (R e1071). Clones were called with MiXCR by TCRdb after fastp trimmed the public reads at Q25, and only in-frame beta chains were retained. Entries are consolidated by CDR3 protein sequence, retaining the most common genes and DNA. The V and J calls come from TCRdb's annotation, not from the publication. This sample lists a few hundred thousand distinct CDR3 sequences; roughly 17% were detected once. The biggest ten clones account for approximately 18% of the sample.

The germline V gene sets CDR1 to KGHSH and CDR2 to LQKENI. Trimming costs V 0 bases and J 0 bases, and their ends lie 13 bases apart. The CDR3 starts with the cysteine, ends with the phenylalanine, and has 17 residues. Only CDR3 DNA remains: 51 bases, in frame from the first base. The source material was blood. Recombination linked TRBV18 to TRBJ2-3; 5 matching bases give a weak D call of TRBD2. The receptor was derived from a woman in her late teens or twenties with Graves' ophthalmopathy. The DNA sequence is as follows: TGTGCCAGCTCACCACCGGAGCGCAGGACTAGCACAGATACGCAGTATTTT. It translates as CASSPPERRTSTDTQYF.